The 11 T cell receptor beta chains below were found in one sample sequenced in a study of blood T cell repertoires in COVID-19 (dated by TCRdb to 2020 to 2021). The library was built by means of the immunoSEQ multiplex PCR assay. This immuneACCESS table, as held by TCRdb, lists in-frame sequences with V and J called but not all clones. Of the missing ones, under half trace to an unresolved V gene in checked studies; the others have no known cause. Present in this sample are 250,000 to 400,000 clones, about nine tenths of which were seen just once. Less than 3.5% of the sample is in the top ten clones. Sequenced sample: peripheral blood. Receptors originate from a woman under 40 with COVID-19, enrolled during active disease.

The chain is built from TRBV25-1 and TRBJ2-5; TRBD2 aligns across 7 bases. Germline values: CDR1 MGHDK, CDR2 SYGVNS. V shed 3 bases and J 5 bases; nucleotides not matched to a gene: 9. This CDR3 comprises 15 residues. As DNA, the CDR3 is TGTGCCAGCAGTGAGTTCGCGGGGGTGGGGGAGACCCAGTACTTC. Its translation: CASSEFAGVGETQYF. The whole variable domain, filled in from reference TRBV25-1 and TRBJ2-5, reads EADIYQTPRYLVIGTGKKITLECSQTMGHDKMYWYQQDPGMELHLIHYSYGVNSTEKGDLSSESTVSRIRTEHFPLTLESARPSHTSQYLCASSEFAGVGETQYFGPGTRLLVL.

The table lists this clone with a count of one. This chain uses TRBV11-2 with TRBJ2-7; possibly TRBD2 for D (6 bases). Germline values: CDR1 SGHAT, CDR2 FQNNGV. This CDR3 has 13 amino acids. Trimming stripped 10 bases from V and 3 bases from J, with 16 bases between. The CDR3 protein is CATAGTALYEQYF. In DNA form, the CDR3 reads TGTGCCACCGCCGGGACTGCCCTCTACGAGCAGTACTTC. The full variable domain, in which reference TRBV11-2 and TRBJ2-7 provide the parts outside the CDR3, is EAGVAQSPRYKIIEKRQSVAFWCNPISGHATLYWYQQILGQGPKLLIQFQNNGVVDDSQLPKDRFSAERLKGVDSTLKIQPAKLEDSAVYLCATAGTALYEQYFGPGTRLTVT.

This chain joins TRBV2 and TRBJ1-5; D remains ambiguous. The germline V gene encodes CDR1 SNHLY and CDR2 FYNNEI. This CDR3 region has 14 residues. The V end lost 3 bases, the J end lost 10 bases, and 16 bases lay between the germline ends. The CDR3 DNA sequence: TGTGCCAGCAGTGATAAGGACTGGATGAGACCCCAGCATTTT. As protein: CASSDKDWMRPQHF.

This chain connects TRBV6-1 to TRBJ1-1, with 7 bases lining up with TRBD1. Per germline, CDR1 MNHNS and CDR2 SASEGT. The CDR3 runs 14 residues. Losses at the gene ends were 7 bases for V and 3 bases for J; bases not matched to a gene: 8. CDR3 sequence: CASTSTGADTEAFF. The DNA for the CDR3 is TGTGCCAGCACTTCTACAGGGGCGGACACTGAAGCTTTCTTT.

J is TRBJ2-6 and V is TRBV5-1; 9 nucleotides match TRBD1. This CDR3 is 19 amino acids long. The J segment lost 0 bases and the V segment lost 4 bases, leaving 11 bases of the junction unmatched. In germline, CDR1 is SGHRS, CDR2 YFSETQ. The CDR3 DNA reads as TGCGCCAGCAGCCCTAGGGCAGGACAGGGGAGCTCTGGGGCCAACGTCCTGACTTTC. Translation: CASSPRAGQGSSGANVLTF.

V gene TRBV9 combines with J gene TRBJ2-7, with a tentative D call TRBD2 (5 bases). Germline CDR1 reads SGDLS; CDR2 reads YYNGEE. This CDR3 has 15 residues. The V end lost 0 bases, the J end lost 5 bases, and 15 bases lay between the germline ends. CDR3 protein: CASSVGGLALDEQYF. The CDR3 DNA sequence: TGTGCCAGCAGCGTAGGTGGGCTAGCCCTCGACGAGCAGTACTTC.

The rearrangement joins TRBV5-6 to TRBJ2-1, with 9 nucleotides matching TRBD1. Unmatched junction bases numbered 0, after V lost 3 bases and J lost 5 bases. There are 13 residues in the CDR3. The germline CDR1 and CDR2 sequences are SGHDT and YYEEEE. CDR3 protein: CASSWDRDNEQFF. The CDR3 coding sequence is TGTGCCAGCAGCTGGGACAGGGACAATGAGCAGTTCTTC. Full variable domain (remainder filled in from reference TRBV5-6 and TRBJ2-1): DAGVTQSPTHLIKTRGQQVTLRCSPKSGHDTVSWYQQALGQGPQFIFQYYEEEERQRGNFPDRFSGHQFPNYSSELNVNALLLGDSALYLCASSWDRDNEQFFGPGTRLTVL.

The chain uses TRBV28 and TRBJ2-5; the match to TRBD2 covers 10 bases. V shed 10 bases and J 1 base; nucleotides not matched to a gene: 6. There are 14 residues in the CDR3. The germline V gene has CDR1 MDHEN and CDR2 SYDVKM. CDR3 region: CATRTSGSQETQYF. For the CDR3, the DNA is TGTGCCACCCGGACTAGCGGTAGCCAAGAGACCCAGTACTTC. Full variable domain (missing parts from reference TRBV28 and TRBJ2-5): DVKVTQSSRYLVKRTGEKVFLECVQDMDHENMFWYRQDPGLGLRLIYFSYDVKMKEKGDIPEGYSVSREKKERFSLILESASTNQTSMYLCATRTSGSQETQYFGPGTRLLVL.

This clone appeared once. The chain recombines TRBV30 with TRBJ2-3, with 8 positions matching TRBD1. The junction had 9 bases not matched to a gene; V was cut back by 7 bases and J by 6 bases. CDR3 length equals 13 residues. Germline-derived CDR1 and CDR2 are GTSNPN and SVGIG (reference sequence). The CDR3 coding sequence is TGTGCCTCTGGACAGGGAGGAGTGGATACGCAGTATTTT. Translated, it gives CASGQGGVDTQYF.

The genes are TRBV27 and TRBJ2-2, with D tentatively TRBD2 (5 bases). CDR1 and CDR2 from the germline V gene are MNHEY and SMNVEV (reference sequence). The CDR3 totals 14 residues. The V end lost 2 bases, the J end lost 3 bases, and 7 bases lay between the germline ends. CDR3 sequence (DNA): TGTGCCAGCAGTTTACCACTAGACACCGGGGAGCTGTTTTTT. It yields the protein CASSLPLDTGELFF.

This clone was seen a single time. The chain joins TRBV7-8 to TRBJ2-1; 7 bases are a match to TRBD1. The CDR3 is 15 amino acids. Trimming at V came to 5 bases and at J to 0 bases, leaving 4 bases not matched to a gene. Germline CDR1 reads SGHVS; CDR2 reads FQNEAQ. The CDR3 loop is CASSAGQDSYNEQFF. CDR3 bases: TGTGCCAGCAGCGCCGGACAGGACTCCTACAATGAGCAGTTCTTC. Full variable domain (remainder filled in from reference TRBV7-8 and TRBJ2-1): GAGVSQSPRYKVAKRGQDVALRCDPISGHVSLFWYQQALGQGPEFLTYFQNEAQLDKSGLPSDRFFAERPEGSVSTLKIQRTQQEDSAVYLCASSAGQDSYNEQFFGPGTRLTVL.